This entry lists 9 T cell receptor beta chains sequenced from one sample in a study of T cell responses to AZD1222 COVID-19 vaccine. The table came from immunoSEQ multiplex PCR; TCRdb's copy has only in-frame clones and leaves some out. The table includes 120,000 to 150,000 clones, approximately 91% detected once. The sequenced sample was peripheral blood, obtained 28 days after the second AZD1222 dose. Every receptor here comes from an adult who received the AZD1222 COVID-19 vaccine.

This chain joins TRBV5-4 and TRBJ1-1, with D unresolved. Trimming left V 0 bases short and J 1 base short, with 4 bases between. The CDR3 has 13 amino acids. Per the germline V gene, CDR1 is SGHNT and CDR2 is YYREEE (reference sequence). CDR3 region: CASSLAGNTEAFF. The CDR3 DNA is TGTGCCAGCAGCTTGGCGGGGAACACTGAAGCTTTCTTT. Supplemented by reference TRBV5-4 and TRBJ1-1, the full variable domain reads ETGVTQSPTHLIKTRGQQVTLRCSSQSGHNTVSWYQQALGQGPQFIFQYYREEENGRGNFPPRFSGLQFPNYSSELNVNALELDDSALYLCASSLAGNTEAFFGQGTRLTVV.

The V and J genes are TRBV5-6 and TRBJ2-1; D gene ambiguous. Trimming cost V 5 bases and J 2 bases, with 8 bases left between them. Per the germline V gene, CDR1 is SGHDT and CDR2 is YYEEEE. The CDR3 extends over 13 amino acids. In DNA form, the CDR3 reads TGTGCCAGCAGGGGCGTTCCCTACAATGAGCAGTTCTTC. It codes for CASRGVPYNEQFF.

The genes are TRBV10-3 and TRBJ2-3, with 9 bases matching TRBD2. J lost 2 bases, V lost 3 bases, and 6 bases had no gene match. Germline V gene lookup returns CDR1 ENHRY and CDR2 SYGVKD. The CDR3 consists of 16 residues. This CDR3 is CAISERAGGDTDTQYF. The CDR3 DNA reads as TGTGCCATCAGTGAACGCGCGGGGGGGGACACAGATACGCAGTATTTT.

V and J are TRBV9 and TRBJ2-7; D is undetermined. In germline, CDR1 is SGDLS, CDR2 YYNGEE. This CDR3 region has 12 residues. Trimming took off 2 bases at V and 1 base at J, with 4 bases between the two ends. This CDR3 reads CASSVGSYEQYF. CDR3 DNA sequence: TGTGCCAGCAGCGTGGGATCCTACGAGCAGTACTTC.

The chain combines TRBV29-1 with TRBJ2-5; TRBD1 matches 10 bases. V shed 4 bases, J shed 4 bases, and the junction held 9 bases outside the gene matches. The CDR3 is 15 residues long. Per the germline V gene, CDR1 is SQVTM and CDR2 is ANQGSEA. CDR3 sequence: CSVGGRGTGAETQYF. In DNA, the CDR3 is TGCAGCGTTGGGGGCAGAGGGACAGGGGCAGAGACCCAGTACTTC.

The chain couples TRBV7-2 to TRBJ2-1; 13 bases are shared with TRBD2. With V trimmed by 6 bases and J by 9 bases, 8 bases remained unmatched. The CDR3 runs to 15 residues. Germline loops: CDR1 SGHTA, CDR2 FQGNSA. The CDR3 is CASRPWTSGSGEQFF. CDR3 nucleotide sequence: TGTGCCAGCAGGCCTTGGACTAGCGGGAGCGGTGAGCAGTTCTTC.

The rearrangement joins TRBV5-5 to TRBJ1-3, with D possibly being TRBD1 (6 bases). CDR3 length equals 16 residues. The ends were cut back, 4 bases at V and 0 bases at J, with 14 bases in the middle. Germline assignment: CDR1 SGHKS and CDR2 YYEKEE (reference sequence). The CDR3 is CASSPWTESSGNTIYF. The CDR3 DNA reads TGTGCCAGCAGCCCCTGGACAGAGAGCTCTGGAAACACCATATATTTT. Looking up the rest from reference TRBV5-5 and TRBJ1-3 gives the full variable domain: DAGVTQSPTHLIKTRGQQVTLRCSPISGHKSVSWYQQVLGQGPQFIFQYYEKEERGRGNFPDRFSARQFPNYSSELNVNALLLGDSALYLCASSPWTESSGNTIYFGEGSWLTVV.

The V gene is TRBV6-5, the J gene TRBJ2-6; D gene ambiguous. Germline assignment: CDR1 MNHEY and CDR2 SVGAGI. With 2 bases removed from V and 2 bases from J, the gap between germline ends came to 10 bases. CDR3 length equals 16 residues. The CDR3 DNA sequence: TGTGCCAGCAGTTACCCGACGGGCGCTGGGGCCAACGTCCTGACTTTC. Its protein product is CASSYPTGAGANVLTF.

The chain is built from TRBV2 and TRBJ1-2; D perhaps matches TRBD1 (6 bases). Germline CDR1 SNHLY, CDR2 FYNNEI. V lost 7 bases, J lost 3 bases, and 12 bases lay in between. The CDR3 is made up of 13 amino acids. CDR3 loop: CASTPDSYYGYTF. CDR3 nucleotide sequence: TGTGCCAGCACTCCGGACAGCTACTATGGCTACACCTTC.